A selection of T cell receptor beta chains follows, all from one sample in a study of blood T cells in healthy people across ages. TCRdb itself ran the 5' RACE reads through MiXCR, one entry per CDR3 protein. The repertoire includes hundreds of thousands of distinct CDR3 sequences, around three fifths of them detected once, and 20% to 30% sits in the top ten. The sequenced sample was blood. All receptors come from a middle-aged man in good health. Both conserved end residues are trimmed from each CDR3. Each record gives: V gene, J gene, D gene, CDR3 protein. A D gene is named only where the DNA matches it firmly.

V: TRBV4-2; J: NA; D: TRBD2; CDR3: ASSQASGSRIEQY
V: TRBV5-4; J: TRBJ2-2; D: NA; CDR3: ASSLRLASNTGELF
V: TRBV20-1; J: TRBJ1-1; D: NA; CDR3: SAKDAGSTEAF
V: TRBV20-1; J: TRBJ2-3; D: NA; CDR3: SARDQLAGIDTQY
V: TRBV20-1; J: TRBJ1-1; D: NA; CDR3: SVSRGDTEAF
V: TRBV9; J: NA; D: NA; CDR3: ASSVEGSAYEQY
V: TRBV20-1; J: TRBJ1-2; D: NA; CDR3: SARGGAAYGYT
V: TRBV3-1; J: TRBJ2-5; D: NA; CDR3: ASSQTTGDQETQY
V: TRBV24-1; J: TRBJ2-2; D: TRBD2; CDR3: ATSVHQGLAGSSTGELF
V: TRBV29-1; J: TRBJ2-3; D: NA; CDR3: SVAGQYTGTQY
V: TRBV28; J: TRBJ2-5; D: TRBD1; CDR3: ASRSRIQGPETQY
V: TRBV28; J: TRBJ2-6; D: NA; CDR3: AAAELSGANVLT
V: TRBV7-9; J: TRBJ2-7; D: NA; CDR3: ASSPTTGTLFEQY
V: TRBV6-1; J: TRBJ2-7; D: NA; CDR3: ASVDSPPSYEQY
V: TRBV29-1; J: TRBJ1-1; D: NA; CDR3: SVEGRGLKSEAF
V: TRBV9; J: TRBJ2-6; D: NA; CDR3: ASSVEGNTGANVLT
V: TRBV7-2; J: TRBJ2-7; D: TRBD2; CDR3: ASSKFGASGRGEQY
V: TRBV21-1; J: NA; D: NA; CDR3: ASSKSPDRALSYEQY
V: TRBV20-1; J: TRBJ2-5; D: TRBD2; CDR3: SARELAGAAAQY
V: TRBV7-2; J: TRBJ2-1; D: TRBD2; CDR3: ASSLLAGYNNEQF
V: TRBV9; J: TRBJ1-6; D: TRBD1; CDR3: ASSASTGHNSPLH
V: TRBV6-5; J: TRBJ2-7; D: NA; CDR3: ASSEPDRTYEQY
V: TRBV9; J: TRBJ2-2; D: TRBD1; CDR3: ASSTGATNTGELF
V: TRBV12-3/TRBV12-4; J: TRBJ2-7; D: NA; CDR3: ASSSFYEQY
V: TRBV29-1; J: TRBJ2-4; D: NA; CDR3: SVVGKSREQY
V: TRBV20-1; J: TRBJ1-2; D: NA; CDR3: SARDQGEGHYGYT
V: TRBV27; J: TRBJ2-7; D: TRBD2; CDR3: ASSLTAGGSYEQY
V: TRBV20-1; J: NA; D: TRBD2; CDR3: SAFSRTSGPETEQY
V: TRBV27; J: TRBJ2-7; D: NA; CDR3: ASSLKVSPYEQY
V: TRBV7-2; J: TRBJ1-4; D: TRBD1; CDR3: ASSRPLKPGQTATNEKLF
V: TRBV7-2; J: TRBJ2-5; D: NA; CDR3: ASSLGQRMGETQY
V: TRBV7-3; J: TRBJ1-2; D: NA; CDR3: ASSTYDRPEIYGYT
V: TRBV28; J: TRBJ2-5; D: TRBD1; CDR3: ASSSGGAETQY
V: TRBV12-3/TRBV12-4; J: TRBJ1-2; D: TRBD1; CDR3: ASSRGLGYGYT
V: TRBV11-2; J: NA; D: NA; CDR3: ASSLQDFSYNEQY
V: TRBV15; J: TRBJ2-7; D: TRBD1; CDR3: ATSNTRDRTYEQY
V: TRBV29-1; J: TRBJ2-3; D: TRBD2; CDR3: SALAGGGDTQY
V: TRBV27; J: TRBJ2-7; D: TRBD2; CDR3: ASSPGTSVYEQY
V: TRBV7-9; J: TRBJ1-2; D: NA; CDR3: ASNQVEGHYGYT
V: TRBV4-3; J: TRBJ2-5; D: NA; CDR3: ASSLQSGETQY